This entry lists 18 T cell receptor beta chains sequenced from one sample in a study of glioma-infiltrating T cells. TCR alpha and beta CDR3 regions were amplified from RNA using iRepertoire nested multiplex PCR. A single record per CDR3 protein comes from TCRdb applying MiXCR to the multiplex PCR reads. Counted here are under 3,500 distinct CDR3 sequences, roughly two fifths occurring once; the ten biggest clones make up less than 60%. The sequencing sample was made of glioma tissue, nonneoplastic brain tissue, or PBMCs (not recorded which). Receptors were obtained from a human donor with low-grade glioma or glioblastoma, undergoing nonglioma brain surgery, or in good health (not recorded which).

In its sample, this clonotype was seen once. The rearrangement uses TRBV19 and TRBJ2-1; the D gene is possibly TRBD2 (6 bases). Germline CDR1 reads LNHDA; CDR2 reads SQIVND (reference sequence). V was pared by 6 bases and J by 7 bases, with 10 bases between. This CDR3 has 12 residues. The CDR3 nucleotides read TGTGCCAGTAGCACCGGGAGAAATGAGCAGTTCTTC. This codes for CASSTGRNEQFF.

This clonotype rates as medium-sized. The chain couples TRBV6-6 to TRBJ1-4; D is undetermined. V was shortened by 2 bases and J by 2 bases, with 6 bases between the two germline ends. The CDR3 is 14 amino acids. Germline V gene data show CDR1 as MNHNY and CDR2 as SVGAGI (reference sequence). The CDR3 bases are TGTGCCAGCAGTTACGGAGGCACTAATGAAAAACTGTTTTTT. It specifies CASSYGGTNEKLFF.

The CDR3 here is CAWSLDANTEVFF. Written as DNA, the CDR3 is TGTGCCTGGAGTCTGGATGCAAACACAGAAGTCTTCTTT. V gene TRBV30 combines with J gene TRBJ1-1, with unresolved D. V lost 2 bases, J lost 14 bases, and 21 bases lay in between. Looked up from germline, CDR1 is GTSNPN and CDR2 is SVGIG (reference sequence). The CDR3 spans 13 residues. Drawing the rest from reference TRBV30 and TRBJ1-1, the complete variable domain is SQTIHQWPATLVQPVGSPLSLECTVEGTSNPNLYWYRQAAGRGLQLLFYSVGIGQISSEVPQNLSASRPQDRQFILSSKKLLLSDSGFYLCAWSLDANTEVFFGQGTRLTVV.

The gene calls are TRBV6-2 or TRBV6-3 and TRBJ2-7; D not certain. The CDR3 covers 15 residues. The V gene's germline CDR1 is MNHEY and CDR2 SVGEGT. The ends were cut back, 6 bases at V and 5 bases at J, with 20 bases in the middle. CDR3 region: CASRNTPTGAHEQYF. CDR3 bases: TGTGCCAGCAGGAACACACCGACGGGTGCCCACGAGCAGTACTTC.

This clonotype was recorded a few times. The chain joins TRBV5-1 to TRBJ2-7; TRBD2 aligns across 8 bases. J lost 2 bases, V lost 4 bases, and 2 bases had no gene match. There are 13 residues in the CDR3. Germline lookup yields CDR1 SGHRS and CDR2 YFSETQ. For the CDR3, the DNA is TGCGCCAGCAGCAAGGGACTAGCCTACGAGCAGTACTTC. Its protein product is CASSKGLAYEQYF.

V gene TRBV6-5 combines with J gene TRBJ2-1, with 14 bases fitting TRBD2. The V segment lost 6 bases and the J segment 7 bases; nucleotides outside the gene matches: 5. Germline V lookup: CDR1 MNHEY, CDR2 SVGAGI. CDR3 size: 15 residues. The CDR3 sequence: CASRPGTSGSNEQFF. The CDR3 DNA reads TGTGCCAGCAGGCCCGGGACTAGCGGGAGTAATGAGCAGTTCTTC.

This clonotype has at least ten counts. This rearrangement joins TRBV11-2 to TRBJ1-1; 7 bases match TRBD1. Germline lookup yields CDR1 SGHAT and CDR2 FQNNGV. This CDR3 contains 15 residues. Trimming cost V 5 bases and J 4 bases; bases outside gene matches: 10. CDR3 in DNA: TGTGCCAGCAGCGGCCGACAGGGTACGGGCACTGAAGCTTTCTTT. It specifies CASSGRQGTGTEAFF.

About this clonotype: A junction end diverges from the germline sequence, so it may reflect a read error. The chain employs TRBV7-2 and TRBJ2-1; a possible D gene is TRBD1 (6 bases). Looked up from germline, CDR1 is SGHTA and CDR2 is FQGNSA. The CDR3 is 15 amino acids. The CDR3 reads CASRNRDNSYNEQLF. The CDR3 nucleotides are TGTGCCAGCAGAAACCGGGACAACTCCTACAATGAGCAGCTCTTC.

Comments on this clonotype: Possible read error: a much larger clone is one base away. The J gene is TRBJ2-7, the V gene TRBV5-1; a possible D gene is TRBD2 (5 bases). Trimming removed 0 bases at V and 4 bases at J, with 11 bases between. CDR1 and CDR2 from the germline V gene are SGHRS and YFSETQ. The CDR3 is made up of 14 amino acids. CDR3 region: CASSLGGARYEQYF. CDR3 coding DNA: TGCGCCAGCAGCTTGGGGGGAGCGCGTTACGAGCAGTACTTC.

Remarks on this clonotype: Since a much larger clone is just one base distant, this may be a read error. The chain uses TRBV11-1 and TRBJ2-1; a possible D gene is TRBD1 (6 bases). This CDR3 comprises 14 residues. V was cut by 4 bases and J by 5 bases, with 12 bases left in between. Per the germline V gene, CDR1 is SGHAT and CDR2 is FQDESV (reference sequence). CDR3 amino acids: CASSSLGQHNEQFF. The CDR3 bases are TGTGCCAGCAGCTCCCTAGGACAGCACAATGAGCAGTTCTTC.

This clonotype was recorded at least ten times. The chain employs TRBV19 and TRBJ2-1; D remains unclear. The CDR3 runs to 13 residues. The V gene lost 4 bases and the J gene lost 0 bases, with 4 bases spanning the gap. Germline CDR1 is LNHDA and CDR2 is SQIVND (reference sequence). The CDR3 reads CASSRSSYNEQFF. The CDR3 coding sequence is TGTGCCAGTAGTAGGTCCTCCTACAATGAGCAGTTCTTC.

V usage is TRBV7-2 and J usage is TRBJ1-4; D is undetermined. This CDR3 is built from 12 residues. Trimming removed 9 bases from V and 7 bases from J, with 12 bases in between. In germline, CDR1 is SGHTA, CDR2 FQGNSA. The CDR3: CARSLGSEKLFF. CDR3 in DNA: TGTGCCAGGAGCCTCGGTAGTGAAAAACTGTTTTTT.

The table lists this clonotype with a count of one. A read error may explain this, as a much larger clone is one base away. In DNA, the CDR3 is TGTGCCACCTGTCGACATATTCCGGGACAGGGGGCCTACAATGAGCAGTTCTTC. This gives the protein CATCRHIPGQGAYNEQFF. The chain carries TRBV24-1 and TRBJ2-1; TRBD1 matches at 11 bases. Germline V gene data show CDR1 as KGHDR and CDR2 as SFDVKD. This CDR3 contains 18 residues. Trimming at V came to 9 bases and at J to 2 bases, leaving 14 bases not matched to a gene.

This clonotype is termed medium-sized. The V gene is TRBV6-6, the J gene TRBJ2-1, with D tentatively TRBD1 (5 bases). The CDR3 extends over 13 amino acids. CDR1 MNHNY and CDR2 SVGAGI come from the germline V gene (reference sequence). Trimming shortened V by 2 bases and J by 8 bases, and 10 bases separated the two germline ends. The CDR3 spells CASSYIRGDEQFF. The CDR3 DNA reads TGTGCCAGCAGTTACATAAGGGGTGATGAGCAGTTCTTC.

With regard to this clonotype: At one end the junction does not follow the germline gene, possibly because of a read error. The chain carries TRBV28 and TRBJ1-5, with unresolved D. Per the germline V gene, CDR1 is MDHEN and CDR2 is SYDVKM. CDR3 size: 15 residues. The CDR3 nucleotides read TGCGCCAGCAGTCAATTTCCGGCCCCTAATCAGCCACAGCATTTT. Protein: CASSQFPAPNQPQHF. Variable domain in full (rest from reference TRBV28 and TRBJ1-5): DVKVTQSSRYLVKRTGEKVFLECVQDMDHENMFWYRQDPGLGLRLIYFSYDVKMKEKGDIPEGYSVSREKKERFSLILESASTNQTSMYLCASSQFPAPNQPQHFGDGTRLSIL.

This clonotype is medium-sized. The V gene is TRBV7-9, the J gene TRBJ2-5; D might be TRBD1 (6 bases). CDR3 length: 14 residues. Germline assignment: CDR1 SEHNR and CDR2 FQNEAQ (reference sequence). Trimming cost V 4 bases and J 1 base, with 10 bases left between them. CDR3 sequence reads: CASSSGTFQETQYF. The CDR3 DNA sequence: TGTGCCAGCAGCTCCGGGACATTCCAAGAGACCCAGTACTTC. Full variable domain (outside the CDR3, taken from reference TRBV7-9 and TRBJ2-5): DTGVSQNPRHKITKRGQNVTFRCDPISEHNRLYWYRQTLGQGPEFLTYFQNEAQLEKSRLLSDRFSAERPKGSFSTLEIQRTEQGDSAMYLCASSSGTFQETQYFGPGTRLLVL.

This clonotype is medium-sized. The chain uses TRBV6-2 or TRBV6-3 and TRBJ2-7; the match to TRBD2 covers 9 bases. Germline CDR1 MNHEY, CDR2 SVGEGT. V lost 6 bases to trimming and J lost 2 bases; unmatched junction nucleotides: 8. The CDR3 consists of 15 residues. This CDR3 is CASRTTSGETYEQYF. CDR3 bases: TGTGCCAGCAGGACGACTAGCGGAGAAACCTACGAGCAGTACTTC.

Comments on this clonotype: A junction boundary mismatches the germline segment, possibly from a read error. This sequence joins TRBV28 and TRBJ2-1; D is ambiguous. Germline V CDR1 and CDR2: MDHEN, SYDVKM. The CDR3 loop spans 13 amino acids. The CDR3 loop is CRSGPPNDYEQFF. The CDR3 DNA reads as TGCCGATCGGGCCCCCCGAATGACTATGAGCAGTTCTTC.